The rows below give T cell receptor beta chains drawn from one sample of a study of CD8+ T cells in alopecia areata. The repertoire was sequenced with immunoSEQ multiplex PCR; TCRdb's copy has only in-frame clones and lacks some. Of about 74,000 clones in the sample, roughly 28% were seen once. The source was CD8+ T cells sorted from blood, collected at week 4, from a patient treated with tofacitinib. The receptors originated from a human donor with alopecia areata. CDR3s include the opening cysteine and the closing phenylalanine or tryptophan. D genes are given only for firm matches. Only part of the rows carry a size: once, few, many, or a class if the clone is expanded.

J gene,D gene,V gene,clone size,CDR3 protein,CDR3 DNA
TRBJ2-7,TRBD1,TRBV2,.,CASRLGQFSNYEQYF,TGTGCCAGCAGACTGGGACAGTTTTCTAACTACGAGCAGTACTTC
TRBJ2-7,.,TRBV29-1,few,CSVERGDTYEQYF,TGCAGCGTTGAACGTGGGGACACCTACGAGCAGTACTTC
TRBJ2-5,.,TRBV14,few,CASSHREQDGWTQYF,TGTGCCAGCAGCCACAGGGAACAGGACGGATGGACCCAGTACTTC
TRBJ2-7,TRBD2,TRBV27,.,CASSLSGLAGHEQYF,TGTGCCAGCAGTTTATCAGGGCTAGCGGGCCACGAGCAGTACTTC
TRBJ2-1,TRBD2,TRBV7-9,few,CADTSGSSYEQFF,TGTGCCGACACTAGCGGGAGTTCGTATGAGCAGTTCTTC
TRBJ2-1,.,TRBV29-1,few,CSVEESGRDSWSNEQFF,TGCAGCGTTGAAGAAAGCGGCCGGGACTCCTGGAGCAATGAGCAGTTCTTC
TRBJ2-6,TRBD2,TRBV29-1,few,CSVEGGSGANVLTF,TGCAGCGTTGAGGGAGGGTCGGGGGCCAACGTCCTGACTTTC
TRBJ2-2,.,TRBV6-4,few,CATRPEPSIGELFF,TGTGCCACCCGACCGGAGCCGAGCATCGGGGAGCTGTTTTTT
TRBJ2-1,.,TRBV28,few,CASRSQGNEQFF,TGTGCCAGCAGATCCCAGGGCAATGAGCAGTTCTTC
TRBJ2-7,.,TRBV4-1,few,CASSAAVASLSSYEQYF,TGCGCCAGCAGCGCTGCTGTGGCGAGCCTTAGCTCCTACGAGCAGTACTTC
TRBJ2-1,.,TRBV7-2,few,CASSLNSYNEQFF,TGTGCCAGCAGCTTGAACTCCTACAATGAGCAGTTCTTC
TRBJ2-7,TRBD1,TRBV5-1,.,CASSLGPDRGLAVYEQYF,TGCGCCAGCAGCTTAGGACCGGACAGGGGGCTGGCGGTCTACGAGCAGTACTTC
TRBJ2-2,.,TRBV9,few,CASSVDTGELFF,TGTGCCAGCAGCGTAGACACCGGGGAGCTGTTTTTT
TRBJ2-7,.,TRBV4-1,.,CASSQGRGVYEQYF,TGCGCCAGCAGCCAAGGTCGGGGTGTGTACGAGCAGTACTTC
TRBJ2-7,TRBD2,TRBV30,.,CAWIDPIAGGPPYEQYF,TGTGCCTGGATAGATCCGATAGCGGGAGGGCCTCCCTACGAGCAGTACTTC